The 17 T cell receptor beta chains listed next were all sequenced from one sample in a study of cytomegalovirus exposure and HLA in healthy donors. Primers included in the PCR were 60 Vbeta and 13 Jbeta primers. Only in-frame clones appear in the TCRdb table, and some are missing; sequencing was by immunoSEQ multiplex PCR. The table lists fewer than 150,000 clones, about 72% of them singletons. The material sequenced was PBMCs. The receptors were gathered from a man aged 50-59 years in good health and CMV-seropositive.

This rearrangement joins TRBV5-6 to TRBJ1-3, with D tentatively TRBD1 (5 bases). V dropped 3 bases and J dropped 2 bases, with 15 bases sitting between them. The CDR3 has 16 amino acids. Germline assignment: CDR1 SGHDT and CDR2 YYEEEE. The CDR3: CASSWGDRETGNTIYF. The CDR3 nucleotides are TGTGCCAGCAGCTGGGGGGATAGGGAAACTGGAAACACCATATATTTT.

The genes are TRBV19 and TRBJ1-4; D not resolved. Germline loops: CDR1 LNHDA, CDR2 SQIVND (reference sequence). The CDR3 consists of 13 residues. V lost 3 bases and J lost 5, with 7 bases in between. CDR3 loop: CASSMVQNEKLFF. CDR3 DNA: TGTGCCAGTAGTATGGTACAGAATGAAAAACTGTTTTTT.

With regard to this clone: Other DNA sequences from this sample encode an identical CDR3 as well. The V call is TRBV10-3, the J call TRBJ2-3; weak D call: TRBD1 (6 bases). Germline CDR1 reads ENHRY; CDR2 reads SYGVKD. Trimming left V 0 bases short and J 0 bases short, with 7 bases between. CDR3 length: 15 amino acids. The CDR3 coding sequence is TGTGCCATCAGTGAGTCACAGGGTAGCACAGATACGCAGTATTTT. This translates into CAISESQGSTDTQYF.

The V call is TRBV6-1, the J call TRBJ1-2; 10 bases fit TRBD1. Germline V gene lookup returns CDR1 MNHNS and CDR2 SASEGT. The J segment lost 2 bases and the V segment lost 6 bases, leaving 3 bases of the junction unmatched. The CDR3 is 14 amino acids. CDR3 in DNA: TGTGCCAGCAGGCCGGGACAGGGGAACTATGGCTACACCTTC. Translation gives CASRPGQGNYGYTF.

The CDR3 protein is CASSGWGLALDTQYF. In nucleotides, the CDR3 is TGTGCCAGCAGCGGTTGGGGACTAGCGTTGGATACGCAGTATTTT. The gene calls are TRBV9 and TRBJ2-3, with 10 bases fitting TRBD2. CDR3 length: 15 amino acids. The J segment lost 6 bases and the V segment lost 3 bases, leaving 7 bases of the junction unmatched. In germline, CDR1 is SGDLS, CDR2 YYNGEE.

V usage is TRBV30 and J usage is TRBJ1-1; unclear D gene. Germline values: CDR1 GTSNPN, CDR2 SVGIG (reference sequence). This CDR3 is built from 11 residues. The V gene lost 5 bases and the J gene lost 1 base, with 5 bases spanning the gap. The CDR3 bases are TGTGCCTGGGGCAAGAACACTGAAGCTTTCTTT. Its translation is CAWGKNTEAFF.

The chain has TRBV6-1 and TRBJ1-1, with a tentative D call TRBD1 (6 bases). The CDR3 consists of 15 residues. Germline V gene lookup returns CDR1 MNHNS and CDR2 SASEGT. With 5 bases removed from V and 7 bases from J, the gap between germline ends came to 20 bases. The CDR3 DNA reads TGTGCCAGCAGTCCCGAGGGGGGGAAGCGCGGTGAAGCTTTCTTT. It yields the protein CASSPEGGKRGEAFF.

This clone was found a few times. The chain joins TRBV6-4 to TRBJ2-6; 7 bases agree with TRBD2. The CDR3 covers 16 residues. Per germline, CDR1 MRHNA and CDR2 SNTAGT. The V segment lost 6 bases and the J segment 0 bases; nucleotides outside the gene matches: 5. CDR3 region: CASSGTTSSGANVLTF. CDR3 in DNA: TGTGCCAGCAGCGGGACTACCTCCTCTGGGGCCAACGTCCTGACTTTC.

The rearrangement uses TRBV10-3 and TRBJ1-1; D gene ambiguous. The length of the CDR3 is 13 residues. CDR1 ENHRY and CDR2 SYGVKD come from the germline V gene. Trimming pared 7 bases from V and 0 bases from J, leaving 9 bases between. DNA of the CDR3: TGTGCCATCACCGTGAGCTTGAACACTGAAGCTTTCTTT. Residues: CAITVSLNTEAFF.

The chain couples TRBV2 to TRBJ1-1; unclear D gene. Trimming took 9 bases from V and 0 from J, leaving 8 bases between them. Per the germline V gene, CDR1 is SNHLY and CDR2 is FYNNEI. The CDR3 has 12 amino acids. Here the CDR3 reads CARAGLNTEAFF. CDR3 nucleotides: TGTGCCAGGGCAGGCCTGAACACTGAAGCTTTCTTT.

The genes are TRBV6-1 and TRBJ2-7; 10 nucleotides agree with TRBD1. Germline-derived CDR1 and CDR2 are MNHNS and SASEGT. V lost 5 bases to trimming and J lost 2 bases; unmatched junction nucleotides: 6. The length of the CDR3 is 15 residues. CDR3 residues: CASSSAGTGAYEQYF. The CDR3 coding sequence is TGTGCCAGCAGTTCAGCCGGGACAGGGGCCTACGAGCAGTACTTC.

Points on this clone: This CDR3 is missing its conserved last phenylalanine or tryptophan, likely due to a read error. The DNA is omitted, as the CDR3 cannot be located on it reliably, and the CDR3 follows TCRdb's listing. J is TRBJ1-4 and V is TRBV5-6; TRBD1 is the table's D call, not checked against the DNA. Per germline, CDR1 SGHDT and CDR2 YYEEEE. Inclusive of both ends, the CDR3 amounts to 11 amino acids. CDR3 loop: CASSTGTGVSI.

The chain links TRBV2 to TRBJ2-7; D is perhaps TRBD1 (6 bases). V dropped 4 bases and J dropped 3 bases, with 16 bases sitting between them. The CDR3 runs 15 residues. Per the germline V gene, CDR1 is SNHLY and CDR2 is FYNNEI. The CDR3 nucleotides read TGTGCCAGCAGTGCCCTTAGGGGACACTTCTACGAGCAGTACTTC. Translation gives CASSALRGHFYEQYF.

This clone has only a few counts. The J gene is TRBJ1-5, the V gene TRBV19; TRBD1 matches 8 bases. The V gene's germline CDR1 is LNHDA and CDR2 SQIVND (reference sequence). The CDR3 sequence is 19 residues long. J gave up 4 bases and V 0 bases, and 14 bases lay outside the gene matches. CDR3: CASSIDVTGTGDRNQPQHF. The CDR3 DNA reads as TGTGCCAGTAGTATAGATGTTACTGGGACAGGTGATCGGAATCAGCCCCAGCATTTT.

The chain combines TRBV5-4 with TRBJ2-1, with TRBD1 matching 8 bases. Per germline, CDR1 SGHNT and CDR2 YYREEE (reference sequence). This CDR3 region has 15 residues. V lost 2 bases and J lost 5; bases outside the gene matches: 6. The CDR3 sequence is CASSFRGLVDNEQFF. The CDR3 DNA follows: TGTGCCAGCAGCTTCAGGGGGCTAGTCGACAATGAGCAGTTCTTC.

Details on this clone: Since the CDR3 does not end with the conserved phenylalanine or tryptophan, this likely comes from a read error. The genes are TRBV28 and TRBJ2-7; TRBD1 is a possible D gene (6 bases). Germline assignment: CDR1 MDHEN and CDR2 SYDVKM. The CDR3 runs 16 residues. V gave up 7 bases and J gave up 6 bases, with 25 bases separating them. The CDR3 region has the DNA TGTGCCAGCACCGCCCGGGACAACCGCCTACGTCGCGAGCAGTACCTC. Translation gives CASTARDNRLRREQYL.

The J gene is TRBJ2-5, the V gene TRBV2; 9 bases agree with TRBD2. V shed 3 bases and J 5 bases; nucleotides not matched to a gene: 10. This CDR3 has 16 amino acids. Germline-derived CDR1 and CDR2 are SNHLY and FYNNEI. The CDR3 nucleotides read TGTGCCAGCAGTGAGTTGGGACTAGCCCTACGGGAGACCCAGTACTTC. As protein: CASSELGLALRETQYF. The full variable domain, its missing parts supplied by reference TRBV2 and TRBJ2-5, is EPEVTQTPSHQVTQMGQEVILRCVPISNHLYFYWYRQILGQKVEFLVSFYNNEISEKSEIFDDQFSVERPDGSNFTLKIRSTKLEDSAMYFCASSELGLALRETQYFGPGTRLLVL.